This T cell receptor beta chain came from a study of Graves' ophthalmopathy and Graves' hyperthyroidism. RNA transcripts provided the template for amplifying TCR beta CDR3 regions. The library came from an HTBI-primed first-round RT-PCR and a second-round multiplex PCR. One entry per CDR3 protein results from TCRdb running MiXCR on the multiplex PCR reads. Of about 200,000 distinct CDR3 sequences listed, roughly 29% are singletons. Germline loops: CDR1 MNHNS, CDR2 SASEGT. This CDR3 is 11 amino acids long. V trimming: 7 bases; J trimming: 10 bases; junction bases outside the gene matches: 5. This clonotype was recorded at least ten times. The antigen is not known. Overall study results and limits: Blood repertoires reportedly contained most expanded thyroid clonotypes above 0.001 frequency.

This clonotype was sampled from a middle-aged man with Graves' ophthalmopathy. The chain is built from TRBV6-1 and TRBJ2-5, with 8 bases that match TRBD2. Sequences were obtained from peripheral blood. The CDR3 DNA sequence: TGTGCCAGCACCGACGGGGGGGACCAGTACTTC. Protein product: CASTDGGDQYF.